The rows below give T cell receptor beta chains drawn from one sample of a study of human T cells and chemical hapten exposure. TCRdb ran MiXCR on the RACE reads and lists one entry per CDR3 protein. The table records about 81,000 distinct CDR3 sequences, under 9% of them present only once. The material sequenced was whole blood, taken in connection with sensitization to the hapten diphenylcyclopropenone (DPC). These receptors originate from a woman in her thirties with alopecia areata. Some clones in this sample may be carry-over from other donors' samples. Each CDR3 is given with its conserved first and last residue. D genes are given only for firm matches. Not all rows give a size; the values are once, few, many and, for expanded clones, a class.

j_gene	d_gene	abundance	v_gene	CDR3nt	CDR3aa
TRBJ1-1	TRBD1	-	TRBV9	TGTGCCAGCAGCGTAGGAGCAGGGGGGAACACTGAAGCTTTCTTT	CASSVGAGGNTEAFF
TRBJ2-1	TRBD2	many	TRBV20-1	TGCAGTGCTAGAGTGTTAACTAGCGGGGAAACCTACAATGAGCAGTTCTTC	CSARVLTSGETYNEQFF
TRBJ2-6	-	many	TRBV5-1	TGCGCCAGCAGCGCCGACGGCTCCAACGTCCTGACTTTC	CASSADGSNVLTF
TRBJ2-1	-	many	TRBV2	TGTGCCAGCAGTCGTGCTAGCTGGGACAATGAGCAGTTCTTC	CASSRASWDNEQFF
TRBJ2-1	-	many	TRBV7-9	TGTGCCAGCAGCTTAGGTCATAATATTTACAATGAGCAGTTCTTC	CASSLGHNIYNEQFF
TRBJ2-7	TRBD1	many	TRBV6-6	TGTGCCAGCAGATCGCCCGGGACAGGGAGGTTCCCCTACGAGCAGTACTTC	CASRSPGTGRFPYEQYF
TRBJ1-4	-	many	TRBV6-1	TGTGCCTGCAGTAGTGGGGGGGACCGGAGAACCGAAAAACTGTTTTTT	CACSSGGDRRTEKLFF
TRBJ1-2	-	-	TRBV6-5	TGTGCCAGCAGCCTGGAAGGACACGTGCAGGAAGGTGGCTACACCTTC	CASSLEGHVQEGGYTF
TRBJ2-3	-	few	TRBV5-1	TGCGCCAGCAGCTTGACCACCGGGGCACCAGGGGCTACAGATACGCAGTATTTT	CASSLTTGAPGATDTQYF
TRBJ1-1	-	many	TRBV29-1	TGCAGCGTTGGGGCCGCTGAAGCTTTCTTT	CSVGAAEAFF
TRBJ2-7	TRBD1	-	TRBV14	TGTGCCAGCAGCCAACTTATAAAGGGACAGTCCTACGAGCAGTACTTC	CASSQLIKGQSYEQYF
TRBJ2-5	-	many	TRBV6-5	TGTGCCAGCAGTTACTCTTCGGGGTCCGTTGAGACCCAGTACTTC	CASSYSSGSVETQYF
TRBJ1-1	TRBD1	-	TRBV10-3	TGTGCCATCAGTCCCGGGACAGGGTTGAACACTGAAGCTTTCTTT	CAISPGTGLNTEAFF
TRBJ1-6	-	few	TRBV7-8	TGTGCCAGCAGCGCCGGACAGTCTAATTCACCCCTCCACTTT	CASSAGQSNSPLHF
TRBJ1-5	-	few	TRBV3-1	TGTGCCAGCAGCCAAGATTGGAGTCAGCCCCAGCATTTT	CASSQDWSQPQHF
TRBJ1-2	-	many	TRBV5-6	TGTGCCAGCAGCTCGCAGGGCGGAGGGTACAATGGCTACACCTTC	CASSSQGGGYNGYTF
TRBJ2-5	TRBD1	-	TRBV7-9	TGTGCCAGCAGTCGGACAGGGAAGGGGGAGAACCAGTACTTC	CASSRTGKGENQYF
TRBJ1-5	-	many	TRBV6-6	TGTGCCAGCAGTTACGCGGGGATCTACAATCAGCCCCAGCATTTT	CASSYAGIYNQPQHF
TRBJ2-2	-	few	TRBV12-3/TRBV12-4	TGTGCCAGCACTCTATCCGAGTTCCAAATTAGGGGCACCGGGGAGCTGTTTTTT	CASTLSEFQIRGTGELFF
TRBJ2-7	-	-	TRBV29-1	TGCAGCGTTGTGTACTACGAGCAGTACTTC	CSVVYYEQYF
TRBJ2-1	TRBD1	few	TRBV29-1	TGCAGCGTTGACAATGGGGACAGGGGGGTTTTCAATGAGCAGTTCTTC	CSVDNGDRGVFNEQFF
TRBJ1-1	-	-	TRBV6-1	TGTGCCAGCAAGGGCTATGGCACTGAAGCTTTCTTT	CASKGYGTEAFF
TRBJ2-5	-	many	TRBV6-5	TGTGCCAGCAGTTCACGTTTGGGGGTAGGAGAGACCCAGTACTTC	CASSSRLGVGETQYF
TRBJ1-1	TRBD1	few	TRBV12-3/TRBV12-4	TGTGCCAGCAGTCGACAGGGATCTGAAGCTTTCTTT	CASSRQGSEAFF
TRBJ1-1	TRBD1	-	TRBV13	TGTGCCAGCAGCCCGCGGGACAGGGGGCGCGAGGGCACTGAAGCTTTCTTT	CASSPRDRGREGTEAFF
TRBJ1-6	-	few	TRBV19	TGTGCCAGTAGGTACAGGGATTCACCCCTCCACTTT	CASRYRDSPLHF
TRBJ1-4	-	few	TRBV18	TGTGCCAGCTCACGGGACACGGGTCCTAATGAAAAACTGTTTTTT	CASSRDTGPNEKLFF
TRBJ2-7	-	many	TRBV6-1	TGTGCCAGCAGTGAAGCCTGGGTATCCTACGAGCAGTACTTC	CASSEAWVSYEQYF
TRBJ2-3	TRBD2	many	TRBV5-1	TGCGCCAGCAGCTCAAGCGGGAAGGCAGATACGCAGTATTTT	CASSSSGKADTQYF
TRBJ1-2	-	-	TRBV28	TGTGCCAGCAGGGGGGGCTATGGCTACACCTTC	CASRGGYGYTF
TRBJ1-2	-	many	TRBV29-1	TGCAGCGTTGGCCTCCCCGGGGTCTATGGCTACACCTTC	CSVGLPGVYGYTF
TRBJ1-1	-	many	TRBV29-1	TGCAGCGTTGTACGGACGAACACTGAAGCTTTCTTT	CSVVRTNTEAFF
TRBJ2-3	-	-	TRBV18	TGTGCCAGCTCACCACCGCGGGGATCGTTCGGTGGCACAGATACGCAGTATTTT	CASSPPRGSFGGTDTQYF
TRBJ2-1	TRBD2	many	TRBV12-3/TRBV12-4	TGTGCCAGCACCCTAGGCGGCGGGGGGCCCCGGGAGCAGTTCTTC	CASTLGGGGPREQFF
TRBJ1-4	-	few	TRBV9	TGTGCCAGCAGCGTAGGAGTCCGGGACGGTAATGAAAAACTGTTTTTT	CASSVGVRDGNEKLFF
TRBJ1-1	-	-	TRBV10-1	TGCGCCAGCAGTGGAGGGCAGGGCTTCGGTGAAGCTTTCTTT	CASSGGQGFGEAFF
TRBJ1-5	TRBD1	few	TRBV19	TGTGCCAGTAGTGACAGGGGAACCTATAGCAATCAGCCCCAGCATTTT	CASSDRGTYSNQPQHF
TRBJ1-1	TRBD1	-	TRBV10-3	TGTGCCATCAGTGAGCCAAGACAGGGGAACACTGAAGCTTTCTTT	CAISEPRQGNTEAFF
TRBJ2-7	TRBD1	-	TRBV30	TGTGCCTGGAGGCGAGGTATCCGACAGGGGAGCTCCTACGAGCAGTACTTC	CAWRRGIRQGSSYEQYF
TRBJ2-3	-	many	TRBV5-1	TGCGCCAGCAGCTTGGAAGTTAGCACAGATACGCAGTATTTT	CASSLEVSTDTQYF
TRBJ2-3	TRBD1	many	TRBV10-2	TGCGCCAGCAGTGACCCGACAGGGGCCAGCACAGATACGCAGTATTTT	CASSDPTGASTDTQYF
TRBJ2-5	-	-	TRBV29-1	TGCAGCGTTGAAAAACAGCAAGAGACCCAGTACTTC	CSVEKQQETQYF
TRBJ1-5	TRBD1	many	TRBV2	TGTGCCAGCAGGGACAGGGTATCGGAACAGCCCCAGCATTTT	CASRDRVSEQPQHF
TRBJ1-5	-	-	TRBV5-6	TGTGCCAGCAGCTTCTCCTCTGGAGGGCGGTTTAAGCCCCAGCATTTT	CASSFSSGGRFKPQHF
TRBJ1-1	-	many	TRBV10-3	TGTGCCACCCAGACAGGCCCCTCGAACACTGAAGCTTTCTTT	CATQTGPSNTEAFF
TRBJ2-5	-	many	TRBV7-9	TGTGCCAGCAGCTTAGGGGACCGAGGTACCCAAGAGACCCAGTACTTC	CASSLGDRGTQETQYF
TRBJ1-6	-	few	TRBV28	TGTGCCAGCAGTTCCCCCCAGACTTCACCCCTCCACTTT	CASSSPQTSPLHF
TRBJ2-1	TRBD2	-	TRBV5-1	TGCGCCAGCAGCTTGGGGCCCCGAGGGCTGGAACTAGCGGGGGGGCGTAATGAGCAGTTCTTC	CASSLGPRGLELAGGRNEQFF
TRBJ1-5	-	many	TRBV7-9	TGTGCCAGCAGCCGGGACTATCAGCCCCAGCATTTT	CASSRDYQPQHF
TRBJ2-3	-	many	TRBV11-2	TGTGCCAGCAGCTTAGGTGTAGCGGTTCCTAGCACAGATACGCAGTATTTT	CASSLGVAVPSTDTQYF
TRBJ2-6	-	many	TRBV25-1	TGTGCCAGCAGTGAATCCGGGCCCGGGGCCAACGTCCTGACTTTC	CASSESGPGANVLTF